The table lists the clone carrying this TCR beta chain with a count of one. Its antigen is still unknown. The sample is drawn from a study of shared clonotypes between healthy human individuals. For the study at large: CD4 naive and CD4 memory each took three plates per donor, while CD8 naive took two and CD8 memory one.

The CDR3 is 14 amino acids. Germline CDR1 and CDR2: SGDLS and YYNGEE. The V gene lost 0 bases and the J gene lost 4 bases, with 7 bases spanning the gap. The authors' processing: In the immunoSEQ data, sequences were junction-only and lacked quality scores, so filtering differed. Profiling relied on immunoSEQ multiplex PCR, and the TCRdb table lists in-frame clones only, not all of them. V, J and clone size were drawn from that table, and D and trimming were deduced from the DNA. The sample consists of some 2,100,000 clones, approximately 94% of them appearing once. Study-level results: The low donor count limited represented genetic and exposure-history diversity.

The source is a man aged 18 to 35 in good health. The chain uses TRBV9 and TRBJ2-2; perhaps D is TRBD1 or TRBD2 (5 bases each). The specimen was naive CD4+ T cells sorted from blood. Subset meaning: CD45RA+ positively selected. The DNA of the CDR3 is TGTGCCAGCAGCGTAGCGGGGACCACCGGGGAGCTGTTTTTT. It is translated as CASSVAGTTGELFF.